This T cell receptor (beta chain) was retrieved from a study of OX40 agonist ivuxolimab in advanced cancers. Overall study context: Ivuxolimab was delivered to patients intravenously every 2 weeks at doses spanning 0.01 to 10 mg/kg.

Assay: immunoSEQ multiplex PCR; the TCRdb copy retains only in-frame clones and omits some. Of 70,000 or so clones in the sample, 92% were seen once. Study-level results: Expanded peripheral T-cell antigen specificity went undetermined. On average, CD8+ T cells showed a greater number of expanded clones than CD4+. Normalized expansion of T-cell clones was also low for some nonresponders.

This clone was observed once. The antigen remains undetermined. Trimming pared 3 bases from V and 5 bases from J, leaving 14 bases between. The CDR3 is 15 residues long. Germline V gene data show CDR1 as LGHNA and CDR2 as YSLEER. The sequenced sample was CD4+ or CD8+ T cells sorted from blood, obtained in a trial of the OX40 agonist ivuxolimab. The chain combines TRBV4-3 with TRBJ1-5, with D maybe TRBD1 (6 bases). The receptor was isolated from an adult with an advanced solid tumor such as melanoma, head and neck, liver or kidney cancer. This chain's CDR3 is CASSQNRVADQPQHF. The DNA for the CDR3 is TGCGCCAGCAGCCAGAACAGGGTTGCCGATCAGCCCCAGCATTTT.